In this sample, the clone carrying this T cell receptor beta chain turned up many times. Its antigen remains unknown. Read data end 3 residues before the CDR3 end; the end is taken from the germline J gene. This CDR3 contains 17 residues. The germline V gene encodes CDR1 SNHLY and CDR2 FYNNEI. Trimming removed 4 bases from V and 8 bases from J; junction bases left unmatched: 10. Assay used: immunoSEQ multiplex PCR; TCRdb lists only in-frame clones, some missing. The repertoire shows 50,000 to 60,000 clones, none seen only once; the top ten take 5% to 7%. The data were taken from a study of T cell clonality in common variable immunodeficiency. Whole-study results and caveats: Links between repertoire features and CVID complications were heterogeneity-limited.

The sequenced sample consisted of peripheral blood mononuclear cells. This receptor was taken from a person aged 18-70 years in good health. The chain joins TRBV2 to TRBJ2-1, with 14 bases fitting TRBD2. The CDR3 bases that were read are TGTGCCAGCAGTGGGGTAGTGACTAGCGGGAGGGCCCATGAG. Its translation: CASSGVVTSGRAHE. The whole CDR3 sequence is CASSGVVTSGRAHEQFF. The full variable domain, in which reference TRBV2 and TRBJ2-1 provide the parts outside the CDR3, is EPEVTQTPSHQVTQMGQEVILRCVPISNHLYFYWYRQILGQKVEFLVSFYNNEISEKSEIFDDQFSVERPDGSNFTLKIRSTKLEDSAMYFCASSGVVTSGRAHEQFFGPGTRLTVL.